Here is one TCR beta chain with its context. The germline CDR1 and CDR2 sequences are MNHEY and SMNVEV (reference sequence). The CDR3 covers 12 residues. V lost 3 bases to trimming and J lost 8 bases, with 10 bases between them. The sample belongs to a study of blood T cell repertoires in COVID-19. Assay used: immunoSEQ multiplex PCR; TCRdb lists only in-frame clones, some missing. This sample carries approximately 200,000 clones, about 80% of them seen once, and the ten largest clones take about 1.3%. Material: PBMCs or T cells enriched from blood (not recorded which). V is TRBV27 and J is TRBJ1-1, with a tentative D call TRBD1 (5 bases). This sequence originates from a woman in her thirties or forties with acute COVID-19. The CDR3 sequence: CASSFPNREAFF. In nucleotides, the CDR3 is TGTGCCAGCAGTTTCCCGAACAGGGAAGCTTTCTTT.